This T cell receptor beta chain comes out of a study of blood T cell repertoires in COVID-19. Overall study context: Acute and convalescent COVID-19 specimens originated in the United States, Italy and Spain. The cDNA or gDNA used as material had been derived from T cells, B-cell-depleted T cells, or PBMCs.

Sequencing was performed with immunoSEQ multiplex PCR; in TCRdb, only in-frame clones are kept and a portion is missing. The sample lists roughly 90,000 clones, more than 80% occurring once. The Seattle site enrolled patients during active infection and followed them longitudinally. V trimming: 5 bases; J trimming: 13 bases; junction bases outside the gene matches: 8. The germline CDR1 and CDR2 sequences are MDHEN and SYDVKM. The CDR3 is 14 residues long. The TCR sequence derives from a man in his forties or fifties with COVID-19, enrolled during active disease. Sequencing was done on a sample of peripheral blood. The chain recombines TRBV28 with TRBJ1-6; 10 positions match TRBD1. The CDR3 sequence is CASSPPGTGVPLHF. CDR3 DNA: TGTGCCAGCAGTCCTCCCGGGACAGGGGTCCCCCTCCACTTT. The full variable domain, rest sourced from reference TRBV28 and TRBJ1-6, is DVKVTQSSRYLVKRTGEKVFLECVQDMDHENMFWYRQDPGLGLRLIYFSYDVKMKEKGDIPEGYSVSREKKERFSLILESASTNQTSMYLCASSPPGTGVPLHFGNGTRLTVT.